Each of the 21 T cell receptor beta chains below was sequenced from the same sample in a study of blood T cell repertoires in COVID-19. Assay: immunoSEQ multiplex PCR; the TCRdb copy retains only in-frame clones and omits some. The table lists 60,000 or so clones, just over 85% of them singletons. The specimen sequenced was peripheral blood. These receptors all come from a man aged 55 to 70 with acute or convalescent COVID-19.

The rearrangement joins TRBV5-5 to TRBJ2-1; TRBD1 matches 11 bases. CDR3 length: 14 residues. With 4 bases clipped from V and 10 bases from J, the junction kept 7 bases outside the gene matches. Germline V gives CDR1 SGHKS, CDR2 YYEKEE (reference sequence). The CDR3 here is CASSRRTGGEEQFF. CDR3 bases: TGTGCCAGCAGCCGACGGACAGGGGGCGAGGAGCAGTTCTTC.

This chain joins TRBV7-7 and TRBJ1-5; possible D gene TRBD1, 6 bases. V lost 5 bases, J lost 4 bases, and 9 bases lay in between. CDR3 length equals 13 residues. The V gene's germline CDR1 is SSHAT and CDR2 FNYEAQ (reference sequence). The CDR3 loop reads CASSRGGNQPQHF. The CDR3 nucleotides read TGTGCCAGCAGCCGAGGGGGAAATCAGCCCCAGCATTTT.

The chain recombines TRBV18 with TRBJ1-2; D may be TRBD1 (6 bases). The CDR3 is 17 amino acids. The V end was cut by 1 base, the J end by 8 bases, with 23 bases between. Germline loops: CDR1 KGHSH, CDR2 LQKENI. The CDR3 loop is CASSPLATGRYSLGYTF. The CDR3 nucleotides read TGTGCCAGCTCACCACTAGCCACAGGGAGATATTCCTTGGGCTACACCTTC.

The chain combines TRBV19 with TRBJ1-4, with 8 nucleotides matching TRBD1. This CDR3 is 15 amino acids long. The germline CDR1 and CDR2 sequences are LNHDA and SQIVND (reference sequence). The junction had 10 bases not matched to a gene; V was cut back by 10 bases and J by 3 bases. CDR3 nucleotide sequence: TGTGCCACTAAGACGACAGGGGCCGCTAATGAAAAACTGTTTTTT. It translates to CATKTTGAANEKLFF.

The rearrangement links TRBV27 to TRBJ2-4, with 14 bases lining up with TRBD2. Germline V gene lookup returns CDR1 MNHEY and CDR2 SMNVEV (reference sequence). CDR3 length: 19 residues. Trimming took 5 bases from V and 1 from J; bases not matched to a gene: 10. CDR3 region: CASSPRGLAGAFAKNIQYF. The CDR3 DNA sequence: TGTGCCAGCAGTCCCCGGGGACTAGCGGGAGCTTTCGCCAAAAACATTCAGTACTTC.

This chain links TRBV4-1 with TRBJ2-1, with 13 bases identical to TRBD2. V gave up 1 base and J gave up 6 bases; unmatched junction bases: 15. CDR1 MGHRA and CDR2 YSYEKL come from the germline V gene. This CDR3 spans 20 amino acids. The CDR3 spells CASSQGGLGGLAGAPNEQFF. The CDR3 coding sequence is TGCGCCAGCAGCCAAGGTGGGTTGGGCGGACTAGCGGGAGCCCCCAATGAGCAGTTCTTC.

V and J are TRBV10-3 and TRBJ2-3; TRBD2 is a possible D gene (7 bases). The germline V gene has CDR1 ENHRY and CDR2 SYGVKD. The germline V and J ends were trimmed by 2 bases and 8 bases, with 14 bases remaining between them. The CDR3 extends over 14 amino acids. The chain's CDR3 is CAISEGGAGGTQYF. In nucleotides, the CDR3 is TGTGCCATCAGTGAGGGGGGGGCCGGGGGTACGCAGTATTTT.

The chain carries TRBV7-2 and TRBJ1-2; 8 bases agree with TRBD1. V was clipped by 9 bases and J by 7 bases; unmatched bases: 13. The CDR3 sequence is 14 residues long. Germline-derived CDR1 and CDR2 are SGHTA and FQGNSA. The DNA of the CDR3 is TGTGCCAGGGGGTCTAGGCAGGGGGCGGCTGGCTACACCTTC. Protein sequence: CARGSRQGAAGYTF.

The chain has TRBV14 and TRBJ2-1; TRBD2 matches 8 bases. This CDR3 is 11 amino acids long. The germline CDR1 and CDR2 sequences are SGHDN and FVKESK. The J segment lost 15 bases and the V segment lost 4 bases, leaving 5 bases of the junction unmatched. As DNA, the CDR3 is TGTGCCAGCAGCCGGAGCGGGAGAATGTTCTTC. Its translation: CASSRSGRMFF.

DNA of the CDR3: TGTGCCAGCAGTTTCGGGGGGGCCAACTCCTACGAGCAGTACTTC. It yields the protein CASSFGGANSYEQYF. V usage is TRBV28 and J usage is TRBJ2-7; the match to TRBD2 covers 8 bases. The germline V gene has CDR1 MDHEN and CDR2 SYDVKM. This CDR3 has 15 residues. Unmatched junction bases numbered 4, after V lost 3 bases and J lost 0 bases.

The chain has TRBV6-6 and TRBJ2-3; 9 bases are shared with TRBD1. The length of the CDR3 is 13 residues. The trim removed 6 bases at V and 4 bases at J, leaving 2 bases unmatched. Germline lookup yields CDR1 MNHNY and CDR2 SVGAGI (reference sequence). Here the CDR3 reads CASRDRGPDTQYF. The CDR3 region has the DNA TGTGCCAGCAGGGACAGGGGCCCAGATACGCAGTATTTT.

This chain links TRBV6-5 with TRBJ2-5; TRBD1 is a possible D gene (5 bases). The ends were cut back, 7 bases at V and 1 base at J, with 13 bases in the middle. There are 14 residues in the CDR3. The germline V gene has CDR1 MNHEY and CDR2 SVGAGI. CDR3 in DNA: TGTGCCAGCAAGACAGTATCCATCCAAGAGACCCAGTACTTC. It is translated as CASKTVSIQETQYF.

V is TRBV5-1 and J is TRBJ2-3; 14 bases line up with TRBD2. CDR3 length: 17 amino acids. Losses at the gene ends were 0 bases for V and 6 bases for J; bases not matched to a gene: 6. The germline gives CDR1 SGHRS, CDR2 YFSETQ. The CDR3 region is CASSLGTSGRTSDTQYF. CDR3 in DNA: TGCGCCAGCAGCTTGGGGACTAGCGGGAGGACGTCGGATACGCAGTATTTT.

This clone was observed a single time. The V call is TRBV10-3, the J call TRBJ2-1; 9 bases map to TRBD1. This CDR3 is 17 amino acids long. The V segment lost 6 bases and the J segment 0 bases; nucleotides outside the gene matches: 9. Per germline, CDR1 ENHRY and CDR2 SYGVKD. DNA for the CDR3: TGTGCCATCAGGACGGACAGGGGAGGGAGCTCCTACAATGAGCAGTTCTTC. Protein: CAIRTDRGGSSYNEQFF.

The CDR3: CASSLGLADNEQFF. The CDR3 bases are TGTGCCAGCAGCTTAGGCCTAGCGGACAATGAGCAGTTCTTC. This chain joins TRBV7-3 and TRBJ2-1, with 7 bases fitting TRBD2. V lost 2 bases, J lost 5 bases, and 3 bases stayed unmatched. CDR1 SGHTA and CDR2 FQGTGA come from the germline V gene. This CDR3 contains 14 residues.

V usage is TRBV28 and J usage is TRBJ1-2; maybe TRBD1 (5 bases). Looked up from germline, CDR1 is MDHEN and CDR2 is SYDVKM. Trimming cost V 8 bases and J 6 bases, with 13 bases left between them. The CDR3 runs 12 residues. The CDR3 region has the DNA TGTGCCAGCGTACAGCCAGGGCATGGCTACACCTTC. This codes for CASVQPGHGYTF.

The J gene is TRBJ2-4, the V gene TRBV4-1, with 14 bases identical to TRBD2. The CDR3 is made up of 18 amino acids. The V gene end was trimmed by 1 base and the J gene end by 6 bases; junction bases not matched to a gene: 8. Germline V gene data show CDR1 as MGHRA and CDR2 as YSYEKL. The CDR3 region is CASSQAGTSGRGANIQYF. CDR3 nucleotides: TGCGCCAGCAGCCAAGCCGGGACTAGCGGGAGAGGTGCAAACATTCAGTACTTC.

This chain connects TRBV5-1 to TRBJ2-3; the D gene is possibly TRBD1 (6 bases). There are 15 residues in the CDR3. Trimming removed 0 bases at V and 1 base at J, with 9 bases between. Germline values: CDR1 SGHRS, CDR2 YFSETQ. CDR3 bases: TGCGCCAGCAGCTTGGGGACAGTGGGCACAGATACGCAGTATTTT. Translating gives CASSLGTVGTDTQYF.

The chain combines TRBV9 with TRBJ2-1, with 12 bases aligning to TRBD2. Germline loops: CDR1 SGDLS, CDR2 YYNGEE. V shed 3 bases and J 5 bases; nucleotides not matched to a gene: 3. The CDR3 contains 15 residues. CDR3 sequence reads: CASSATSGGNNEQFF. The DNA for the CDR3 is TGTGCCAGCAGCGCTACTAGCGGGGGGAACAATGAGCAGTTCTTC. The whole variable domain, filled in from reference TRBV9 and TRBJ2-1, reads DSGVTQTPKHLITATGQRVTLRCSPRSGDLSVYWYQQSLDQGLQFLIQYYNGEERAKGNILERFSAQQFPDLHSELNLSSLELGDSALYFCASSATSGGNNEQFFGPGTRLTVL.

The gene calls are TRBV5-4 and TRBJ2-5; no reliable D call. V was clipped by 2 bases and J by 4 bases, with 9 bases between them. The CDR3 sequence is 13 residues long. Germline V gene sequence: CDR1 SGHNT, CDR2 YYREEE (reference sequence). CDR3 sequence reads: CASSFLSSETQYF. The CDR3 DNA reads as TGTGCCAGCAGCTTCTTGAGCTCAGAGACCCAGTACTTC.

The V call is TRBV18, the J call TRBJ1-6, with 7 bases identical to TRBD1. This CDR3 comprises 14 residues. The V gene's germline CDR1 is KGHSH and CDR2 LQKENI. The J segment lost 7 bases and the V segment lost 4 bases, leaving 4 bases of the junction unmatched. In DNA form, the CDR3 reads TGTGCCAGCTCACAAGACAGGGTGAATTCACCCCTCCACTTT. It is translated as CASSQDRVNSPLHF.